This passage covers 2 T cell receptor beta chains from one sample sequenced in a study of control samples from healthy donors and cancer patients. Produced via immunoSEQ multiplex PCR; TCRdb's table is partial and in-frame only. The table lists around 71,000 clones, around nine tenths of them singletons. The sequenced material came from PBMCs. These receptors came from a woman aged 45-65 years with colorectal cancer.

In its sample, this clone was seen a few times. This may come from a read error, since a much larger clone is one base off. Additional DNA sequences in this sample encode the identical CDR3. The chain links TRBV5-8 to TRBJ1-3; 7 bases fit TRBD1. The germline CDR1 and CDR2 sequences are SGHTS and YDEGEE. Unmatched junction bases numbered 5, after V lost 3 bases and J lost 2 bases. The CDR3 sequence is 15 residues long. CDR3 protein: CASSSDRIPGNTIYF. CDR3 DNA: TGTGCCAGCAGCTCGGACAGGATCCCTGGAAACACCATATATTTT.

The gene calls are TRBV6-5 and TRBJ2-7; possibly TRBD1 or TRBD2 for D (5 bases each). This CDR3 has 16 amino acids. V was shortened by 0 bases and J by 4 bases, with 16 bases between the two germline ends. Germline values: CDR1 MNHEY, CDR2 SVGAGI. CDR3 nucleotide sequence: TGTGCCAGCAGTTACTCGGGTTCAGGGACCGGGTACGAGCAGTACTTC. As protein: CASSYSGSGTGYEQYF.